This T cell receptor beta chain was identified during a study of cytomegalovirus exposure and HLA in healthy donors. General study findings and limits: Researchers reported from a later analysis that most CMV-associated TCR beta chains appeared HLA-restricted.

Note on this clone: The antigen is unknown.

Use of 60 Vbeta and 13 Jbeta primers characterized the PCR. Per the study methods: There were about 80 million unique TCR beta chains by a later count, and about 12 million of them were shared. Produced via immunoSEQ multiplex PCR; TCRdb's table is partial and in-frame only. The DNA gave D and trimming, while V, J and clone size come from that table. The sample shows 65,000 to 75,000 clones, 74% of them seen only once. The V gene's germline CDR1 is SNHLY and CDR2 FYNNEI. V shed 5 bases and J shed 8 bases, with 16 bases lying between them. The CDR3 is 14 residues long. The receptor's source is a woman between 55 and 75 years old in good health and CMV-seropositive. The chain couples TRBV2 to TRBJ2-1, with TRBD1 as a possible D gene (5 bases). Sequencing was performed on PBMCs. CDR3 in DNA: TGTGCCAGCAGTATCAACGACAGAGCAGATGAGCAGTTCTTC. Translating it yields CASSINDRADEQFF.